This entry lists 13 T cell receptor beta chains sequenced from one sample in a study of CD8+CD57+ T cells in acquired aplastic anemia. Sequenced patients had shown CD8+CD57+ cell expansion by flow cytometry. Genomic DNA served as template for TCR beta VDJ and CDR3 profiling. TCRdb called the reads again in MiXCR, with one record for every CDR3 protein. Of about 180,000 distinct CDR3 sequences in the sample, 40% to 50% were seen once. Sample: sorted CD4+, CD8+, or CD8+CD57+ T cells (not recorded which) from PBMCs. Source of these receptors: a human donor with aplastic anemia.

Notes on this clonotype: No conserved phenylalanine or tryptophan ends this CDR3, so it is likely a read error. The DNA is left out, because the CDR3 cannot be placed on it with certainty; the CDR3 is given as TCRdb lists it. This CDR3 reads CATSLLGTGD. The gene calls are TRBV15 and TRBJ1-6; the D call TRBD1 from the table was never checked on the DNA. The CDR3 sequence runs 10 residues, both termini included. CDR1 is LNHNV, CDR2 YYDKDF, per germline (reference sequence).

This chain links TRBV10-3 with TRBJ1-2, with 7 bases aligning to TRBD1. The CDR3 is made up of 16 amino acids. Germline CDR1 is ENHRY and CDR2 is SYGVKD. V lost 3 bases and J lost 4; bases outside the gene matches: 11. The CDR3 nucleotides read TGTGCCATCAGTGAACAGGGGATCGACGGAGGCTATGGCTACACCTTC. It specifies CAISEQGIDGGYGYTF.

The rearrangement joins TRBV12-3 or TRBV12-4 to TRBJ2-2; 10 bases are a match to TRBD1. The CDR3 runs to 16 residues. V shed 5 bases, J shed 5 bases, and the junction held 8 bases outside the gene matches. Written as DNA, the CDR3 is TGTGCCAGCAGTGCCGACAGGGGGCAACAGACCGGGGAGCTGTTTTTT. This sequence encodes CASSADRGQQTGELFF.

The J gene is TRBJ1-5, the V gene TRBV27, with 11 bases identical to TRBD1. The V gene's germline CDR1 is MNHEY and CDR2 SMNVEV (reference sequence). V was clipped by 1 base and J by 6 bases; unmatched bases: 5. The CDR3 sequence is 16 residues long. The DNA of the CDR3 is TGTGCCAGCAGTTTATTCGGGACAGGGGGAACTCAGCCCCAGCATTTT. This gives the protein CASSLFGTGGTQPQHF.

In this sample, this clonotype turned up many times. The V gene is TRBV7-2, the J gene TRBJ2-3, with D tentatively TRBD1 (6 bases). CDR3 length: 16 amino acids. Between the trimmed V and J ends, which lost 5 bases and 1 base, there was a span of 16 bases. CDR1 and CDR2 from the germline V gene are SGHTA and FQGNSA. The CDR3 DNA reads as TGTGCCAGCAGCCCACTCGGGACATTCGGCACAGATACGCAGTATTTT. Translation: CASSPLGTFGTDTQYF.

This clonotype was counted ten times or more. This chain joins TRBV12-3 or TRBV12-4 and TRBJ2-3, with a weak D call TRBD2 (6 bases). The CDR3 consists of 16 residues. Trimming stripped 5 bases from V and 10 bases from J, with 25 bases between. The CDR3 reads CASSPRLDPLTTAQYF. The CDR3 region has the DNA TGTGCCAGCAGTCCCCGACTAGATCCCCTTACTACAGCGCAGTATTTT.

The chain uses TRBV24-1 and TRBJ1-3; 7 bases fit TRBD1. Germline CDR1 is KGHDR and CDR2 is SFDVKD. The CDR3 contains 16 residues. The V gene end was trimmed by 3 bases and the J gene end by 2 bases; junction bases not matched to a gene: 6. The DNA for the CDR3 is TGTGCCACCAGTGATCGACAGGGCATCACTGGAAACACCATATATTTT. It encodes CATSDRQGITGNTIYF.

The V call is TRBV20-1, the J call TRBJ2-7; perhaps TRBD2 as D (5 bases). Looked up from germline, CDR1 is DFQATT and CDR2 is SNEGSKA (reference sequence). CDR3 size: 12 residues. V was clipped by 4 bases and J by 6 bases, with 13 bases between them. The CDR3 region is CSATQLAGEQYF. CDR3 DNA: TGCAGTGCTACCCAGCTAGCAGGCGAGCAGTACTTC.

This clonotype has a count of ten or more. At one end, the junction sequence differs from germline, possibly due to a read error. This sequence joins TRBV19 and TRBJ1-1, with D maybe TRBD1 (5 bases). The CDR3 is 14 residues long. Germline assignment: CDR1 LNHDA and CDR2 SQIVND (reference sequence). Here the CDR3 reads CASSIDWGGAETFF. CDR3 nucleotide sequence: TGTGCCAGTAGTATAGACTGGGGGGGTGCTGAAACTTTCTTT.

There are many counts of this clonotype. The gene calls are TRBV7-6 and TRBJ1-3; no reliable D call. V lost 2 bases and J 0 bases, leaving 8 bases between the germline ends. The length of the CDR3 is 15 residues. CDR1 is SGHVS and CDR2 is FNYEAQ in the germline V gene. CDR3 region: CASSLSDTSGNTIYF. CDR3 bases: TGTGCCAGCAGCTTATCCGACACCTCTGGAAACACCATATATTTT.

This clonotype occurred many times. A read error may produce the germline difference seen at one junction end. CDR3 bases: TGTGCCAGCGGTGAACGATCGGGTATGGATACGCAGTATTTT. Translating it yields CASGERSGMDTQYF. This chain links TRBV2 with TRBJ2-3; D is ambiguous. This CDR3 spans 14 amino acids. Germline V gene sequence: CDR1 SNHLY, CDR2 FYNNEI.

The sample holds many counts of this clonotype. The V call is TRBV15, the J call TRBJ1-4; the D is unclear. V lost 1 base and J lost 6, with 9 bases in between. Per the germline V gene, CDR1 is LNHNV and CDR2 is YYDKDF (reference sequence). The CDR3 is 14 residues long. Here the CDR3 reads CATSRVTGYEKLFF. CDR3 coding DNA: TGTGCCACCAGCAGAGTTACGGGTTATGAAAAACTGTTTTTT. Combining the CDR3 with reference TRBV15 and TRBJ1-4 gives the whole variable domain DAMVIQNPRYQVTQFGKPVTLSCSQTLNHNVMYWYQQKSSQAPKLLFHYYDKDFNNEADTPDNFQSRRPNTSFCFLDIRSPGLGDTAMYLCATSRVTGYEKLFFGSGTQLSVL.

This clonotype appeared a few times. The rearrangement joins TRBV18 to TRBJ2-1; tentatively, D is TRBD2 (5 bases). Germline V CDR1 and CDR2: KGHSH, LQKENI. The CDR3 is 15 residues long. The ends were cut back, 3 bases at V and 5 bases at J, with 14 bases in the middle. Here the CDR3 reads CASSPRSGINNEQFF. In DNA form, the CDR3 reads TGTGCCAGCTCACCCAGGAGCGGAATTAACAATGAGCAGTTCTTC.